This T cell receptor beta chain originates from a study of T cell responses to AZD1222 COVID-19 vaccine. Whole-study results and caveats: Most donors were white British, females outnumbered males, and clonal diversity was possibly underestimated.

Assay: immunoSEQ multiplex PCR; the TCRdb copy retains only in-frame clones and omits some. The data show 100,000 to 140,000 clones, roughly nine tenths seen once. On this clone: Its specificity is not known.

The CDR3 has 15 residues. Germline V gene data show CDR1 as MNHEY and CDR2 as SVGAGI. V lost 2 bases to trimming and J lost 4 bases; unmatched junction nucleotides: 7. The clonotype originates from an adult in good health. The chain links TRBV6-5 to TRBJ2-7; 8 bases match TRBD2. Here the sequenced sample was peripheral blood, taken on day 0 of AZD1222 vaccination. CDR3 in DNA: TGTGCCAGCAGTTACGCCGGGACGGGGGGGTACGAGCAGTACTTC. It is translated as CASSYAGTGGYEQYF.